These 28 T cell receptor beta chains were all obtained from the same sample, sequenced in a study of pediatric ulcerative colitis. The table came from immunoSEQ multiplex PCR; TCRdb's copy has only in-frame clones and leaves some out. The sample holds 45,000 to 55,000 clones; around 81% are singletons and the top ten take 3.5% to 4.5%. During colonoscopy, one to two rectal pinch biopsies were collected. The specimen sequenced was gut tissue. These receptors came from a girl under 18 with moderate ulcerative colitis.

J is TRBJ2-7 and V is TRBV11-2, with 9 bases fitting TRBD1. CDR1 SGHAT and CDR2 FQNNGV come from the germline V gene. The V gene end was trimmed by 2 bases and the J gene end by 5 bases; junction bases not matched to a gene: 10. CDR3 length: 16 amino acids. Here the CDR3 reads CASSLTWDRAVDEQYF. In nucleotides, the CDR3 is TGTGCCAGCAGCTTAACTTGGGACAGGGCGGTCGACGAGCAGTACTTC. Full variable domain (outside the CDR3, taken from reference TRBV11-2 and TRBJ2-7): EAGVAQSPRYKIIEKRQSVAFWCNPISGHATLYWYQQILGQGPKLLIQFQNNGVVDDSQLPKDRFSAERLKGVDSTLKIQPAKLEDSAVYLCASSLTWDRAVDEQYFGPGTRLTVT.

The chain uses TRBV11-2 and TRBJ1-1; D remains ambiguous. The germline V and J ends were trimmed by 2 bases and 0 bases, with 16 bases remaining between them. Germline CDR1 is SGHAT and CDR2 is FQNNGV. The CDR3 is 17 residues long. The CDR3 coding sequence is TGTGCCAGCAGCTTATTCGGGCAGCCTACAATGAACACTGAAGCTTTCTTT. Translating it yields CASSLFGQPTMNTEAFF.

The chain recombines TRBV5-1 with TRBJ2-2; a possible D gene is TRBD2 (5 bases). The CDR3 spans 15 residues. V was clipped by 0 bases and J by 7 bases, with 13 bases between them. The germline V gene has CDR1 SGHRS and CDR2 YFSETQ. The CDR3: CASSLGLAGGGELFF. The CDR3 nucleotides are TGCGCCAGCAGCTTGGGGCTAGCTGGAGGCGGGGAGCTGTTTTTT.

This chain links TRBV5-1 with TRBJ2-1; TRBD2 aligns across 9 bases. Trimming removed 0 bases from V and 10 bases from J; junction bases left unmatched: 8. Germline V lookup: CDR1 SGHRS, CDR2 YFSETQ. The length of the CDR3 is 15 residues. CDR3 residues: CASSLEVAGVAEQFF. For the CDR3, the DNA is TGCGCCAGCAGCTTGGAGGTAGCGGGAGTAGCGGAGCAGTTCTTC.

This clone was seen only once. The chain combines TRBV5-4 with TRBJ2-7; TRBD1 aligns across 8 bases. Germline CDR1 reads SGHNT; CDR2 reads YYREEE (reference sequence). Trimming at V came to 3 bases and at J to 5 bases, leaving 10 bases not matched to a gene. This CDR3 comprises 15 residues. CDR3 sequence reads: CASSSRTGSFDEQYF. The CDR3 nucleotides are TGTGCCAGCAGCTCCCGGACAGGGAGTTTCGACGAGCAGTACTTC.

The genes are TRBV29-1 and TRBJ2-6; D remains unclear. The ends were cut back, 6 bases at V and 0 bases at J, with 15 bases in the middle. Germline V gene data show CDR1 as SQVTM and CDR2 as ANQGSEA. CDR3 length: 16 residues. The CDR3 coding sequence is TGCAGCGTAGGCCGGGTCCTTTCCTCTGGGGCCAACGTCCTGACTTTC. The encoded protein is CSVGRVLSSGANVLTF. The whole variable domain, filled in from reference TRBV29-1 and TRBJ2-6, reads SAVISQKPSRDICQRGTSLTIQCQVDSQVTMMFWYRQQPGQSLTLIATANQGSEATYESGFVIDKFPISRPNLTFSTLTVSNMSPEDSSIYLCSVGRVLSSGANVLTFGAGSRLTVL.

This chain connects TRBV5-4 to TRBJ2-7; TRBD2 agrees at 8 bases. This CDR3 is 16 amino acids long. In germline, CDR1 is SGHNT, CDR2 YYREEE (reference sequence). V lost 0 bases, J lost 2 bases, and 7 bases stayed unmatched. The CDR3 region is CASSLVRGGNAYEQYF. For the CDR3, the DNA is TGTGCCAGCAGCTTGGTCCGGGGGGGTAATGCCTACGAGCAGTACTTC.

The chain recombines TRBV5-1 with TRBJ2-5; D not certain. Germline CDR1 reads SGHRS; CDR2 reads YFSETQ. The CDR3 contains 14 residues. V shed 3 bases and J shed 1 base, with 10 bases lying between them. CDR3 DNA sequence: TGCGCCAGCAGCTGGAACTGGGGCCAAGAGACCCAGTACTTC. This translates into CASSWNWGQETQYF.

This chain links TRBV18 with TRBJ1-2; no clear D gene. CDR1 and CDR2 (germline): KGHSH, LQKENI. The CDR3 sequence is 15 residues long. Trimming took off 2 bases at V and 0 bases at J, with 10 bases between the two ends. Here the CDR3 reads CASSPEAATNYGYTF. The CDR3 coding sequence is TGTGCCAGCTCACCAGAGGCAGCAACTAACTATGGCTACACCTTC.

The chain uses TRBV6-1 and TRBJ1-1, with a possible D match to TRBD1 (5 bases). Trimming took off 3 bases at V and 1 base at J, with 9 bases between the two ends. Germline CDR1 is MNHNS and CDR2 is SASEGT. The CDR3 totals 14 residues. The CDR3 DNA sequence: TGTGCCAGCAGTGAGGGGACTGCGAACACTGAAGCTTTCTTT. As protein: CASSEGTANTEAFF.

This clone turned up a few times. V is TRBV19 and J is TRBJ1-6; possible D gene TRBD1, 5 bases. Trimming removed 7 bases at V and 9 bases at J, with 19 bases between. Germline CDR1 is LNHDA and CDR2 is SQIVND (reference sequence). The CDR3 spans 15 residues. CDR3 region: CASNPDTISLSPLHF. The CDR3 bases are TGTGCCAGTAATCCGGACACCATATCACTTTCACCCCTCCACTTT.

This clone occurred a few times. The chain employs TRBV28 and TRBJ2-7; 11 nucleotides match TRBD2. The CDR3 runs 13 residues. V lost 8 bases and J lost 3; bases outside the gene matches: 3. Germline CDR1 MDHEN, CDR2 SYDVKM. CDR3 nucleotides: TGTGCCAGCGTAGCGGGAGGGAACTACGAGCAGTACTTC. This translates into CASVAGGNYEQYF.

A few counts support this clone. The chain carries TRBV19 and TRBJ1-2, with no clear D. V was clipped by 6 bases and J by 4 bases, with 15 bases between them. CDR1 is LNHDA and CDR2 is SQIVND in the germline V gene (reference sequence). This CDR3 is 14 amino acids long. As DNA, the CDR3 is TGTGCCAGTAGCCTAAGCGGGCGAGGCTATGGCTACACCTTC. This gives the protein CASSLSGRGYGYTF. Using reference TRBV19 and TRBJ1-2 for the parts outside the CDR3, the full variable domain is DGGITQSPKYLFRKEGQNVTLSCEQNLNHDAMYWYRQDPGQGLRLIYYSQIVNDFQKGDIAEGYSVSREKKESFPLTVTSAQKNPTAFYLCASSLSGRGYGYTFGSGTRLTVV.

The J gene is TRBJ1-3, the V gene TRBV5-1; TRBD1 is a possible D gene (6 bases). This CDR3 is built from 15 residues. The V end was cut by 1 base, the J end by 2 bases, with 10 bases between. Germline V CDR1 and CDR2: SGHRS, YFSETQ. CDR3 residues: CASSLSGVPGNTIYF. The CDR3 DNA is TGCGCCAGCAGCTTGTCAGGGGTACCTGGAAACACCATATATTTT.

V and J are TRBV19 and TRBJ2-7; 9 bases agree with TRBD1. J lost 0 bases, V lost 9 bases, and 3 bases had no gene match. CDR3 length: 13 amino acids. Germline CDR1 and CDR2: LNHDA and SQIVND (reference sequence). The CDR3 region has the DNA TGTGCCAGCCGGGACAGGGCCTCCTACGAGCAGTACTTC. Translation: CASRDRASYEQYF. The full variable domain, its missing parts supplied by reference TRBV19 and TRBJ2-7, is DGGITQSPKYLFRKEGQNVTLSCEQNLNHDAMYWYRQDPGQGLRLIYYSQIVNDFQKGDIAEGYSVSREKKESFPLTVTSAQKNPTAFYLCASRDRASYEQYFGPGTRLTVT.

The CDR3 DNA reads TGTGCCAGCTTGAGTAAGACAGGGAGGACGAAAGGCTACACCTTC. Translated: CASLSKTGRTKGYTF. V usage is TRBV6-1 and J usage is TRBJ1-2; 7 nucleotides align to TRBD1. V was pared by 8 bases and J by 8 bases, with 17 bases of the junction left unmatched. The CDR3 has 15 amino acids. Germline values: CDR1 MNHNS, CDR2 SASEGT.

The gene calls are TRBV6-1 and TRBJ2-5; weak D call: TRBD1 (5 bases). The CDR3 totals 13 residues. From germline, CDR1 is MNHNS and CDR2 SASEGT. Trimming removed 10 bases at V and 2 bases at J, with 14 bases between. The CDR3 reads CATHDRVQETQYF. CDR3 DNA: TGTGCCACCCATGACAGAGTTCAAGAGACCCAGTACTTC.

The chain employs TRBV18 and TRBJ2-7; D is undetermined. This CDR3 spans 13 amino acids. V was clipped by 6 bases and J by 1 base, with 10 bases between them. CDR1 KGHSH and CDR2 LQKENI come from the germline V gene. The CDR3 nucleotides are TGTGCCAGCTCCCAAAGCGAATCCTACGAGCAGTACTTC. This codes for CASSQSESYEQYF.

A few counts support this clone. The CDR3 region is CASSVSGGADTQYF. The CDR3 nucleotides read TGTGCCAGCAGTGTTAGCGGGGGGGCAGATACGCAGTATTTT. This chain connects TRBV6-4 to TRBJ2-3; 11 bases map to TRBD2. This CDR3 has 14 amino acids. Germline V CDR1 and CDR2: MRHNA, SNTAGT. The V and J ends lost 4 bases and 4 bases, in that order; junction bases with no gene match: 1.

This chain connects TRBV19 to TRBJ2-1, with a possible D match to TRBD1 (5 bases). This CDR3 has 14 residues. The germline V and J ends were trimmed by 3 bases and 3 bases, with 9 bases remaining between them. Germline-derived CDR1 and CDR2 are LNHDA and SQIVND (reference sequence). The CDR3: CASSMSGNYNEQFF. CDR3 DNA: TGTGCCAGTAGTATGTCAGGGAACTACAATGAGCAGTTCTTC.

The CDR3 coding sequence is TGTGCCAGCAGCTTATTAGGGGATCTGAACTATGGCTACACCTTC. This codes for CASSLLGDLNYGYTF. This sequence joins TRBV5-4 and TRBJ1-2; possible D gene TRBD1, 5 bases. V gave up 2 bases and J gave up 2 bases, with 13 bases separating them. This CDR3 has 15 amino acids. CDR1 and CDR2 from the germline V gene are SGHNT and YYREEE (reference sequence).

This chain connects TRBV5-1 to TRBJ2-2, with TRBD2 matching over 13 bases. This CDR3 contains 16 residues. Per germline, CDR1 SGHRS and CDR2 YFSETQ. V lost 4 bases, J lost 7 bases, and 7 bases stayed unmatched. In DNA, the CDR3 is TGCGCCAGCAGCATTGGACTAGCGGGAGAACTCGGGGAGCTGTTTTTT. Its translation: CASSIGLAGELGELFF.

The sample holds a few counts of this clone. The sample carries other DNA sequences with the same CDR3. V gene TRBV6-5 combines with J gene TRBJ1-3, with D unclear. Germline CDR1 and CDR2: MNHEY and SVGAGI. Trimming stripped 2 bases from V and 4 bases from J, with 6 bases between. The length of the CDR3 is 13 residues. DNA for the CDR3: TGTGCCAGCAGTTACCCCGGGGGAAACACCATATATTTT. Its translation is CASSYPGGNTIYF.

The rearrangement uses TRBV29-1 and TRBJ1-4; no definite D call. Looked up from germline, CDR1 is SQVTM and CDR2 is ANQGSEA. The CDR3 contains 10 residues. V was cut by 4 bases and J by 7 bases, with 4 bases left in between. The CDR3 spells CSVGGEKLFF. CDR3 nucleotide sequence: TGCAGCGTTGGGGGTGAAAAACTGTTTTTT.

The CDR3 coding sequence is TGTGCCAGCAGCCTCGGGACTTCTTACAATGAGCAGTTCTTC. It codes for CASSLGTSYNEQFF. The rearrangement joins TRBV7-6 to TRBJ2-1; maybe TRBD2 (6 bases). Trimming cost V 5 bases and J 4 bases, with 12 bases left between them. Germline CDR1 and CDR2: SGHVS and FNYEAQ. The length of the CDR3 is 14 residues.

The chain is built from TRBV7-2 and TRBJ1-1; D is unresolved. Between the trimmed V and J ends, which lost 1 base and 0 bases, there was a span of 9 bases. Germline-derived CDR1 and CDR2 are SGHTA and FQGNSA. The CDR3 has 15 residues. The CDR3 coding sequence is TGTGCCAGCAGCTTAGAAGGACGGATGAACACTGAAGCTTTCTTT. Amino acids: CASSLEGRMNTEAFF.

The gene calls are TRBV5-6 and TRBJ2-5, with 8 positions matching TRBD2. Trimming took 0 bases from V and 0 from J; bases not matched to a gene: 4. CDR3 size: 16 residues. CDR1 SGHDT and CDR2 YYEEEE come from the germline V gene. CDR3: CASSLAQRGYQETQYF. DNA for the CDR3: TGTGCCAGCAGCTTGGCCCAGCGGGGGTACCAAGAGACCCAGTACTTC.

V and J are TRBV5-4 and TRBJ1-1; a weak D match, TRBD1 (5 bases). The V gene's germline CDR1 is SGHNT and CDR2 YYREEE (reference sequence). The CDR3 has 13 amino acids. V lost 0 bases, J lost 4 bases, and 7 bases lay in between. This CDR3 is CASSLGRATEAFF. In nucleotides, the CDR3 is TGTGCCAGCAGCTTGGGCAGGGCCACTGAAGCTTTCTTT.